This T cell receptor (beta chain) was found in a study of tumor-infiltrating lymphocytes in localized non-small cell lung cancer. Germline V gene data show CDR1 as SGDLS and CDR2 as YYNGEE. With 3 bases clipped from V and 4 bases from J, the junction kept 11 bases outside the gene matches. This CDR3 has 16 amino acids. Profiling relied on immunoSEQ multiplex PCR, and the TCRdb table lists in-frame clones only, not all of them. The sample records 16,000 or so clones, less than 80% being singletons. The specimen was lung tumor tissue. This sequence originates from a human donor with non-small cell lung cancer. The chain couples TRBV9 to TRBJ2-3; 7 nucleotides agree with TRBD2. The CDR3, as DNA: TGTGCCAGCAGCGCAACAGGTCTAGCGGACTCAGATACGCAGTATTTT. Amino acids: CASSATGLADSDTQYF.